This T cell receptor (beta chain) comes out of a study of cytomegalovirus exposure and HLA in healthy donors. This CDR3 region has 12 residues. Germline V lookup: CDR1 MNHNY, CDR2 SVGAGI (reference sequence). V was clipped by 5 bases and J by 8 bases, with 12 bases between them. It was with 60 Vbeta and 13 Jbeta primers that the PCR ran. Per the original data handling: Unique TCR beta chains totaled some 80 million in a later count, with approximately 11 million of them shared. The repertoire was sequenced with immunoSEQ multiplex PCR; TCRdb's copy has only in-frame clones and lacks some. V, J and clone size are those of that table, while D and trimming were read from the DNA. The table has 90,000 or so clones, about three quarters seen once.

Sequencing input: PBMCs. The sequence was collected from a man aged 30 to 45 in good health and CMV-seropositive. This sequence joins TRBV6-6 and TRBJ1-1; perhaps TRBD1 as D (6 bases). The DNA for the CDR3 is TGTGCCAGCAGTCTTGGGGGCAGGGAAGCTTTCTTT. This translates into CASSLGGREAFF.